One T cell receptor (beta chain) is described in this entry. V gave up 4 bases and J gave up 8 bases, with 21 bases separating them. The CDR3 length is 16 residues. CDR1 and CDR2 (germline): SGHKS, YYEKEE (reference sequence). Original analysis: Amplified reference gene primers provided the basis for estimating nucleated cell counts. Profiled with immunoSEQ multiplex PCR; TCRdb holds only in-frame clones, not every one. V and J calls plus clone size are reproduced from that table; the DNA served to infer D and trimming. The sample consists of tens of thousands of clones, approximately 84% of them appearing once. This specimen comes from a study of blood T cell repertoires in COVID-19.

Sequencing was carried out using peripheral blood. This receptor was obtained from a man in his sixties or seventies with COVID-19, enrolled during active disease. The gene calls are TRBV5-5 and TRBJ1-4; D may be TRBD1 (6 bases). DNA of the CDR3: TGTGCCAGCAGCCAATGGCCGACAGGATTAAGGGAAAAACTGTTTTTT. Its translation: CASSQWPTGLREKLFF.